This is a list of T cell receptor beta chains from one sample in a study of blood T cell repertoires in COVID-19. TCRdb's table, derived via immunoSEQ multiplex PCR, lists solely in-frame clones and lacks some. This table has tens of thousands of clones, 87% appearing once. Sequenced material: peripheral blood. These receptors were taken from a human donor with active COVID-19. The donor label of this sample is uncertain. Each CDR3 is given with its conserved first and last residue. Each record gives: CDR3 DNA, CDR3 protein, V gene, J gene, D gene, clone size. D genes are given only for firm matches. A row's size may be missing; if present it is once, few, many or a size class.

cdr3_nt: TGCGCCAGCAGCGACAAAACAGGAAACGAGGCCCGCTACACCTTC; cdr3_aa: CASSDKTGNEARYTF; v_call: TRBV4-1; j_call: TRBJ1-2; d_call: NA; clone_size: once
cdr3_nt: TGTGCCAGACGGGACAGGGGATACGAGCAGTACTTC; cdr3_aa: CARRDRGYEQYF; v_call: TRBV19; j_call: TRBJ2-7; d_call: TRBD1; clone_size: NA
cdr3_nt: TGTGCCACCGCGACAGGGCTTCCCAGCAATCAGCCCCAGCATTTT; cdr3_aa: CATATGLPSNQPQHF; v_call: TRBV19; j_call: TRBJ1-5; d_call: TRBD1; clone_size: NA
cdr3_nt: TGTGCCAGCAGCTCCCGGACTAGCGGAGGGACCAACTCCTCGAATGAGCAGTTCTTC; cdr3_aa: CASSSRTSGGTNSSNEQFF; v_call: TRBV11-2; j_call: TRBJ2-1; d_call: TRBD2; clone_size: NA
cdr3_nt: TGTGCCAGCAGTTACGTGTCAGGGCGGGAGACCCAGTACTTC; cdr3_aa: CASSYVSGRETQYF; v_call: TRBV6-2/TRBV6-3; j_call: TRBJ2-5; d_call: NA; clone_size: NA
cdr3_nt: TGTGCCAGCTCACCGGCGCCAGGGGAGGGAAGAGTCGGGGAGCTGTTTTTT; cdr3_aa: CASSPAPGEGRVGELFF; v_call: TRBV18; j_call: TRBJ2-2; d_call: NA; clone_size: NA
cdr3_nt: TGTGCCAGCAGTGACGGACTAGCGGGGAATGCCTACGAGCAGTACTTC; cdr3_aa: CASSDGLAGNAYEQYF; v_call: TRBV9; j_call: TRBJ2-7; d_call: TRBD2; clone_size: NA
cdr3_nt: TGTGCCAGCAGCACCTATAGCAATCAGCCCCAGCATTTT; cdr3_aa: CASSTYSNQPQHF; v_call: TRBV3-1/TRBV3-2; j_call: TRBJ1-5; d_call: NA; clone_size: NA
cdr3_nt: TGTGCCAGCAGCTTGGGACAGGGCCTATCCTACGAGCAGTACTTC; cdr3_aa: CASSLGQGLSYEQYF; v_call: TRBV7-2; j_call: TRBJ2-7; d_call: TRBD1; clone_size: NA
cdr3_nt: TGTGCCAGCAGCTTAGATGGTTGGGGCTCCACTGAAGCTTTCTTT; cdr3_aa: CASSLDGWGSTEAFF; v_call: TRBV7-8; j_call: TRBJ1-1; d_call: NA; clone_size: NA
cdr3_nt: TGTGCCAGCAGTCCGTCCTCCGGGACAGGGGGCCGTGGCTACACCTTC; cdr3_aa: CASSPSSGTGGRGYTF; v_call: TRBV28; j_call: TRBJ1-2; d_call: TRBD1; clone_size: few
cdr3_nt: TGTGCCAGCAGTTTCGAGGGTAATCAGCCCCAGCATTTT; cdr3_aa: CASSFEGNQPQHF; v_call: TRBV12-3/TRBV12-4; j_call: TRBJ1-5; d_call: NA; clone_size: NA
cdr3_nt: TGTGCCAGCAGCTTGGATGCGGGGGACACAGATACGCAGTATTTT; cdr3_aa: CASSLDAGDTDTQYF; v_call: TRBV5-4; j_call: TRBJ2-3; d_call: TRBD2; clone_size: NA
cdr3_nt: TGCGCCAGCAGTTACGCCGCCAGGGTAGCTACCGGGGAGCTGTTTTTT; cdr3_aa: CASSYAARVATGELFF; v_call: TRBV5-1; j_call: TRBJ2-2; d_call: NA; clone_size: NA
cdr3_nt: TGCGCCAGCACCCCAGGGGGCACTTCGGGAGAAAAACTGTTTTTT; cdr3_aa: CASTPGGTSGEKLFF; v_call: TRBV5-1; j_call: TRBJ1-4; d_call: TRBD1; clone_size: NA
cdr3_nt: TGTGCCAGCAGCTCCGACAGGGCTAACACTGAAGCTTTCTTT; cdr3_aa: CASSSDRANTEAFF; v_call: TRBV7-6; j_call: TRBJ1-1; d_call: TRBD1; clone_size: NA
cdr3_nt: TGTGCCAGCAGTATCTTAGCGGGGGGAATCACAGATACGCAGTATTTT; cdr3_aa: CASSILAGGITDTQYF; v_call: TRBV27; j_call: TRBJ2-3; d_call: TRBD2; clone_size: NA
cdr3_nt: TGTGCCAGCAGCGCCTCGACAGGGGACAATCAGCCCCAGCATTTT; cdr3_aa: CASSASTGDNQPQHF; v_call: TRBV2; j_call: TRBJ1-5; d_call: TRBD1; clone_size: NA
cdr3_nt: TGTGCCAGCAGCAACGACAGGGGGCGAGGCTACACCTTC; cdr3_aa: CASSNDRGRGYTF; v_call: TRBV3-1/TRBV3-2; j_call: TRBJ1-2; d_call: TRBD1; clone_size: NA
cdr3_nt: TGTGCCAGCAGTTACGAGGGGACAGGGGAGCTGTTTTTT; cdr3_aa: CASSYEGTGELFF; v_call: TRBV6-5; j_call: TRBJ2-2; d_call: NA; clone_size: NA
cdr3_nt: TGCAGTGCTAGTGGGGAGGGCAGGCCATTCTATGGCTACACCTTC; cdr3_aa: CSASGEGRPFYGYTF; v_call: TRBV20-1; j_call: TRBJ1-2; d_call: NA; clone_size: NA
cdr3_nt: TGTGCCAGCAGCCAAGACTCCGTAACAGGGCAGTTCTTC; cdr3_aa: CASSQDSVTGQFF; v_call: TRBV14; j_call: TRBJ2-1; d_call: NA; clone_size: NA
cdr3_nt: TGCGCCAGCAGTTATCAGGGCAGTAGTATAGATACGCAGTATTTT; cdr3_aa: CASSYQGSSIDTQYF; v_call: TRBV23-1; j_call: TRBJ2-3; d_call: NA; clone_size: NA
cdr3_nt: TGTGCCAGCAGCCCCATCGGGGGTTCCGAGCAGTACTTC; cdr3_aa: CASSPIGGSEQYF; v_call: TRBV3-1/TRBV3-2; j_call: TRBJ2-7; d_call: NA; clone_size: NA
cdr3_nt: TGCGCCAGCAGCTCCACCGGGACAGCTCCCTACGAGCAGTACTTC; cdr3_aa: CASSSTGTAPYEQYF; v_call: TRBV5-1; j_call: TRBJ2-7; d_call: TRBD1; clone_size: NA
cdr3_nt: TGTGCCAGCAGCTTGGGCAGCTCTGGAAACACCATATATTTT; cdr3_aa: CASSLGSSGNTIYF; v_call: TRBV7-3; j_call: TRBJ1-3; d_call: NA; clone_size: NA
cdr3_nt: TGTGCCAGCAGTACCCTTCCCACAGGGAAAAGGCGAGAGTACACTGAAGCTTTCTTT; cdr3_aa: CASSTLPTGKRREYTEAFF; v_call: TRBV21-1; j_call: TRBJ1-1; d_call: NA; clone_size: NA
cdr3_nt: TGTGCCACCAGTGATACAGCAGGGGCGGAGACCCAGTACTTC; cdr3_aa: CATSDTAGAETQYF; v_call: TRBV24-1; j_call: TRBJ2-5; d_call: NA; clone_size: NA
cdr3_nt: TGTGCCAGCAGCTCCTCCCCCACGGGAGGGGAGACCCAGTACTTC; cdr3_aa: CASSSSPTGGETQYF; v_call: TRBV11-2; j_call: TRBJ2-5; d_call: TRBD2; clone_size: NA
cdr3_nt: TGTGCCAGCAGCTTAGGCTTTGGGCCCTCTCTAACGAACACCGGGGAGCTGTTTTTT; cdr3_aa: CASSLGFGPSLTNTGELFF; v_call: TRBV7-6; j_call: TRBJ2-2; d_call: NA; clone_size: medium-sized
cdr3_nt: TGCGCCAGCAGCCAAGATCTGAGCGGGGGGGCCTACAATGAGCAGTTCTTC; cdr3_aa: CASSQDLSGGAYNEQFF; v_call: TRBV4-3; j_call: TRBJ2-1; d_call: TRBD2; clone_size: NA
cdr3_nt: TGTGCCAGCGTGGCGGGACCCCATCTGAATGAGCAGTTCTTC; cdr3_aa: CASVAGPHLNEQFF; v_call: TRBV2; j_call: TRBJ2-1; d_call: NA; clone_size: NA
cdr3_nt: TGTGCCAGCAGTCAGCGGGGGGGCAGGAATGAGCAGTTCTTC; cdr3_aa: CASSQRGGRNEQFF; v_call: TRBV6-2/TRBV6-3; j_call: TRBJ2-1; d_call: TRBD2; clone_size: NA
cdr3_nt: TGCAGCGTCAGACAGGGAACCTACGAGCAGTACTTC; cdr3_aa: CSVRQGTYEQYF; v_call: TRBV29-1; j_call: TRBJ2-7; d_call: TRBD1; clone_size: NA
cdr3_nt: TGTGCCAGCAGCCCCAGGACAGGGAAGAACTACGAGCAGTACTTC; cdr3_aa: CASSPRTGKNYEQYF; v_call: TRBV7-8; j_call: TRBJ2-7; d_call: TRBD1; clone_size: NA
cdr3_nt: TGTGCCAGCAGCTTAGAGGGGACTAGAAAACAAGAGACCCAGTACTTC; cdr3_aa: CASSLEGTRKQETQYF; v_call: TRBV7-2; j_call: TRBJ2-5; d_call: TRBD2; clone_size: NA
cdr3_nt: TGTGCCAGCAGTTTATTTCGTCAGGGACAGAGCTCCTATAATTCACCCCTCCACTTT; cdr3_aa: CASSLFRQGQSSYNSPLHF; v_call: TRBV27; j_call: TRBJ1-6; d_call: TRBD1; clone_size: NA